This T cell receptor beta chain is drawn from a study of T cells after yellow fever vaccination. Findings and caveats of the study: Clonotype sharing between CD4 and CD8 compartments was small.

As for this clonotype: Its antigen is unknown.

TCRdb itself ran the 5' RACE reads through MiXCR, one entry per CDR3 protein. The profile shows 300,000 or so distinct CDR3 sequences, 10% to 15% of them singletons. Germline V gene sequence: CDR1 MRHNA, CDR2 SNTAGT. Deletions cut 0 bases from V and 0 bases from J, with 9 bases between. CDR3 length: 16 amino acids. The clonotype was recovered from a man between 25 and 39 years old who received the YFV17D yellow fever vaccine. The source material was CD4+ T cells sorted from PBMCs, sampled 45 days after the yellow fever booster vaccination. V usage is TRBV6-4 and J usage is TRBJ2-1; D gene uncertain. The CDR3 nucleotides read TGTGCCAGCAGTGACTCTTGGAGTAGCTCCTACAATGAGCAGTTCTTC. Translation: CASSDSWSSSYNEQFF.